This T cell receptor beta chain appears in the sequencing data of a study of spatial heterogeneity in lung cancer. This sample's time point: sample taken at primary tumor resection. The 60 to 80 donors had untreated early-stage non-small cell lung cancer. The sequenced material consisted of unsorted whole RNA from tumor, nontumor lung or frozen PBMC. Each CDR3 protein gets one entry after TCRdb re-called the 5' RACE reads with MiXCR. The sample lists 35,000 to 45,000 distinct CDR3 sequences; 6.5% to 9% were seen once. Germline loops: CDR1 SEHNR, CDR2 FQNEAQ (reference sequence). The V and J ends lost 4 bases and 3 bases, in that order; junction bases with no gene match: 0. CDR3 length equals 13 residues. This clonotype was detected many times.

The specimen was PBMCs, collected at surgery. The chain employs TRBV7-9 and TRBJ1-1; TRBD1 agrees at 9 bases. The clonotype originates from a female donor with early-stage non-small cell lung cancer. DNA for the CDR3: TGTGCCAGCAGCTGGACAGGGGACACTGAAGCTTTCTTT. This translates into CASSWTGDTEAFF.